The 17 T cell receptor beta chains listed next were all sequenced from one sample in a study of T cell clonality in common variable immunodeficiency. Study-wide results and limits: Reportedly, TCR beta sequences from common variable immunodeficiency showed fewer deletions and N-nucleotide insertions.

Method: immunoSEQ multiplex PCR; TCRdb's copy keeps in-frame clones and lacks some. This specimen shows several thousand clones; the ten leading clones hold 3% to 4%. Antigens for these TCRs are unknown. Sequencing was carried out using peripheral blood mononuclear cells. All receptors derive from a human donor with common variable immunodeficiency.

Regarding this clone: The observed sequence ends 3 residues before the CDR3 terminus, with the missing tail filled in from the germline J gene. V is TRBV18 and J is TRBJ2-7; the match to TRBD1 covers 10 bases. V was pared by 4 bases and J by 6 bases, with 3 bases of the junction left unmatched. CDR3 length: 13 residues. CDR1 KGHSH and CDR2 LQKENI come from the germline V gene. The CDR3 here is CASSRTGGSEQYF. Partial CDR3 DNA: TGTGCCAGCTCACGGACAGGGGGTAGCGAG.

Details on this clone: The read comes to an end 3 residues before the CDR3 does, leaving the germline J gene to fill in the end. The chain joins TRBV7-6 to TRBJ1-4; the D gene is possibly TRBD1 (5 bases). Germline CDR1 SGHVS, CDR2 FNYEAQ. Trimming left V 2 bases short and J 8 bases short, with 15 bases between. The CDR3 consists of 15 residues. The chain's CDR3 is CASSLRGTGEEKLFF. Partial CDR3 DNA: TGTGCCAGCAGCTTACGGGGGACCGGGGAAGAAAAA.

A note on this clone: The missing CDR3 end, 3 residues past where the read stops, is filled in from the germline J gene. The rearrangement links TRBV7-9 to TRBJ2-5; a possible D gene is TRBD2 (6 bases). From germline, CDR1 is SEHNR and CDR2 FQNEAQ (reference sequence). CDR3 length: 13 residues. Trimming pared 3 bases from V and 7 bases from J, leaving 12 bases between. CDR3 DNA (partial): TGTGCCAGCAGCTTTAACCAGGGAGGGACC. Amino acids: CASSFNQGGT. The entire CDR3 sequence reads CASSFNQGGTQYF.

Regarding this clone: The CDR3 end lies 3 residues beyond the end of the read and is filled in from the germline J gene. The rearrangement joins TRBV19 to TRBJ2-4; D unclear. The CDR3 loop spans 14 amino acids. V shed 3 bases and J shed 3 bases, with 9 bases lying between them. Germline assignment: CDR1 LNHDA and CDR2 SQIVND (reference sequence). CDR3 bases read: TGTGCCAGTAGTATTTCGACACTCAAAAACATT. It specifies CASSISTLKNI. The full CDR3 reads CASSISTLKNIQYF.

About this clone itself: The sequenced fragment ends 3 residues before the CDR3 boundary, so the rest is inferred from the germline J gene. The chain recombines TRBV18 with TRBJ1-5; the D gene is possibly TRBD1 (5 bases). The CDR3 is 14 amino acids. Per the germline V gene, CDR1 is KGHSH and CDR2 is LQKENI. The V end was cut by 1 base, the J end by 5 bases, with 9 bases between. The CDR3 protein is CASSPQGEDQPQHF. The sequenced part of the CDR3 DNA is TGTGCCAGCTCACCACAAGGGGAGGATCAGCCC. Based on the CDR3 plus reference TRBV18 and TRBJ1-5, the full variable domain is NAGVMQNPRHLVRRRGQEARLRCSPMKGHSHVYWYRQLPEEGLKFMVYLQKENIIDESGMPKERFSAEFPKEGPSILRIQQVVRGDSAAYFCASSPQGEDQPQHFGDGTRLSIL.

With regard to this clone: The read comes to an end 3 residues before the CDR3 does, leaving the germline J gene to fill in the end. The genes are TRBV2 and TRBJ2-4, with D possibly matching TRBD2 (5 bases). Germline V gives CDR1 SNHLY, CDR2 FYNNEI. The CDR3 contains 16 residues. Between the trimmed V and J ends, which lost 1 base and 2 bases, there was a span of 12 bases. The CDR3 spells CASSEGQERTKNIQYF. The part of the CDR3 DNA that was read is TGTGCCAGCAGTGAAGGCCAGGAGCGGACCAAAAACATT.

Comments on this clone: The read halts 3 residues ahead of the CDR3 end, with the missing end drawn from the germline J gene. This chain links TRBV7-2 with TRBJ1-2, with 7 bases aligning to TRBD1. Unmatched junction bases numbered 6, after V lost 1 base and J lost 4 bases. CDR3 size: 15 residues. Germline CDR1 SGHTA, CDR2 FQGNSA. CDR3 sequence: CASSLVTQGVYGYTF. The covered CDR3 bases are TGTGCCAGCAGCTTAGTAACTCAGGGGGTCTATGGC.

Comments on this clone: The read terminates 3 residues before the CDR3 end, so the remaining end is supplied by the germline J gene. The chain couples TRBV30 to TRBJ2-5; 7 bases align to TRBD2. This CDR3 contains 14 residues. Unmatched junction bases numbered 10, after V lost 3 bases and J lost 6 bases. Germline V gene data show CDR1 as GTSNPN and CDR2 as SVGIG (reference sequence). The CDR3 is CAWRLAGDGKTQYF. The sequenced part of the CDR3 DNA is TGTGCCTGGAGACTGGCGGGAGATGGGAAGACC. The whole variable domain, remainder taken from reference TRBV30 and TRBJ2-5, is SQTIHQWPATLVQPVGSPLSLECTVEGTSNPNLYWYRQAAGRGLQLLFYSVGIGQISSEVPQNLSASRPQDRQFILSSKKLLLSDSGFYLCAWRLAGDGKTQYFGPGTRLLVL.

On this clone itself: Read coverage stops 3 residues before the CDR3 terminus; the germline J gene supplies the remainder. V usage is TRBV5-5 and J usage is TRBJ1-2; 7 bases fit TRBD1. V gave up 3 bases and J gave up 4 bases; unmatched junction bases: 3. CDR1 is SGHKS and CDR2 is YYEKEE in the germline V gene (reference sequence). The CDR3 spans 13 residues. CDR3 amino acids: CASSSTGTYGYTF. CDR3 DNA, as far as it was read: TGTGCCAGCAGCTCGACAGGGACCTATGGC.

As for this clone: The read falls 3 residues short of the CDR3 end, and the missing part is taken from the germline J gene. This chain joins TRBV19 and TRBJ1-1; D perhaps matches TRBD1 (5 bases). The ends were cut back, 10 bases at V and 0 bases at J, with 12 bases in the middle. Germline values: CDR1 LNHDA, CDR2 SQIVND (reference sequence). The CDR3 is 13 amino acids. The sequenced CDR3 bases are TGTGCCACCCGACAGAACATGAACACTGAA. Translation: CATRQNMNTE. The whole CDR3 is CATRQNMNTEAFF.

For this clone: The missing CDR3 end, 3 residues past where the read stops, is filled in from the germline J gene. The chain combines TRBV20-1 with TRBJ2-7; D is perhaps TRBD2 (6 bases). The CDR3 extends over 14 amino acids. V shed 6 bases and J shed 2 bases, with 17 bases lying between them. CDR1 is DFQATT, CDR2 SNEGSKA, per germline (reference sequence). The part of the CDR3 DNA that was read is TGCAGTGCCCCCGATAGGAGGGGAACCTACGAG. Its translation is CSAPDRRGTYE. In full, the CDR3 reads CSAPDRRGTYEQYF.

By frequency, this clone is medium-sized. The sequenced fragment ends 3 residues before the CDR3 boundary, so the rest is inferred from the germline J gene. This sequence joins TRBV5-1 and TRBJ2-5; D is unresolved. Per germline, CDR1 SGHRS and CDR2 YFSETQ. The V gene lost 0 bases and the J gene lost 5 bases, with 20 bases spanning the gap. The CDR3 loop spans 17 amino acids. Incomplete CDR3 DNA: TGCGCCAGCAGCTTGGAGGGCCACCACTCCAAGCCTGAGACC. The encoded protein is CASSLEGHHSKPET. The complete CDR3 sequence is CASSLEGHHSKPETQYF.

Regarding this clone: The junction shows a germline mismatch at one end, possibly a read error. The read ends 3 residues before the CDR3 terminus; that terminus is restored from the germline J gene. J is TRBJ2-5 and V is TRBV7-7, with 11 positions matching TRBD1. CDR3 length: 16 residues. From germline, CDR1 is SSHAT and CDR2 FNYEAQ (reference sequence). This CDR3 reads CASSSGTGGKGETQYF. CDR3 DNA (partial): TGTGCTAGCAGCTCCGGGACAGGGGGGAAGGGGGAGACC. The entire variable domain, with the rest obtained from reference TRBV7-7 and TRBJ2-5, is as follows: GAGVSQSPRYKVTKRGQDVTLRCDPISSHATLYWYQQALGQGPEFLTYFNYEAQPDKSGLPSDRFSAERPEGSISTLTIQRTEQRDSAMYRCASSSGTGGKGETQYFGPGTRLLVL.

Measured by frequency, this clone is medium-sized. Coverage ceases 3 residues before the CDR3 finishes, and the germline J gene fills in the end. The J gene is TRBJ2-7, the V gene TRBV27; TRBD1 matches 8 bases. The J segment lost 2 bases and the V segment lost 5 bases, leaving 5 bases of the junction unmatched. Germline values: CDR1 MNHEY, CDR2 SMNVEV (reference sequence). The CDR3 spans 14 residues. Here the CDR3 reads CASSGTGQTYEQYF. CDR3 DNA, as far as it was read: TGTGCCAGCAGTGGGACAGGACAGACCTACGAG.

In the case of this clone: The missing CDR3 end, 3 residues past where the read stops, is filled in from the germline J gene. The chain joins TRBV19 to TRBJ2-5; D is perhaps TRBD1 (5 bases). Germline V gives CDR1 LNHDA, CDR2 SQIVND (reference sequence). CDR3 length: 15 residues. V shed 5 bases and J shed 4 bases, with 17 bases lying between them. The CDR3 spells CASSRVSRGGETQYF. The CDR3 DNA, read in part, is TGTGCCAGTAGTCGGGTCTCTAGGGGCGGAGAGACC.

Note on this clone: The sequence runs out 3 residues before the end of the CDR3; the remainder is reconstructed from the germline J gene. The chain recombines TRBV29-1 with TRBJ2-7, with 7 bases aligning to TRBD1. CDR1 is SQVTM and CDR2 is ANQGSEA in the germline V gene. The CDR3 sequence is 13 residues long. V shed 6 bases and J 1 base; nucleotides not matched to a gene: 6. The CDR3 sequence is CSVRPGQSYEQYF. The DNA read from the CDR3 is TGCAGCGTGCGTCCGGGACAGTCCTACGAG.

Comment on this clone: Read data end 3 residues before the CDR3 end; the end is taken from the germline J gene. The chain is built from TRBV5-6 and TRBJ2-5, with 10 positions matching TRBD1. The trim removed 5 bases at V and 1 base at J, leaving 5 bases unmatched. This CDR3 region has 15 residues. Germline V gene sequence: CDR1 SGHDT, CDR2 YYEEEE. The sequenced CDR3 bases are TGTGCCAGCAGTACCGGGACAGGGGTCCAAGAGACC. Amino acids: CASSTGTGVQET. The full CDR3 reads CASSTGTGVQETQYF.